This TCR beta chain was observed in a study of PD-1 blockade in classical Hodgkin lymphoma. Study-wide results and limits: Reported baseline diversity: healthy donors highest, relapsed/refractory patients lowest.

Every patient relapsed after autologous stem cell transplantation, and brentuximab vedotin exposure varied. The data were produced by immunoSEQ multiplex PCR, yet TCRdb's version contains in-frame clones alone and is incomplete. The data contain 80,000 to 100,000 clones, roughly 76% of them singletons. Comments on this clone: The antigen is undetermined.

Per the germline V gene, CDR1 is SGHTA and CDR2 is FQGNSA. Trimming stripped 6 bases from V and 4 bases from J, with 15 bases between. The CDR3 covers 14 residues. The material was peripheral blood mononuclear cells (PBMCs), obtained before the second cycle of nivolumab. This clonotype originated in a human donor with classical Hodgkin lymphoma. This chain connects TRBV7-2 to TRBJ2-5; possible D gene TRBD2, 6 bases. This CDR3 is CASSQRARGETQYF. The CDR3 DNA reads TGTGCCAGCAGTCAGCGGGCTCGCGGAGAGACCCAGTACTTC.